This paragraph covers one T cell receptor beta chain sequence. The data belong to a study of patients and donors after allogeneic stem cell transplantation. TCRdb reprocessed the RT-PCR reads via MiXCR and lists one record per CDR3 protein. The repertoire holds about 230,000 distinct CDR3 sequences, with 13% to 15% as singletons. The receptor was derived from a human donor who was either an allogeneic HSCT recipient or a stem cell or donor lymphocyte infusion donor (not recorded which). It is not recorded whose cells these are; they may come from a transplant donor. The specimen was blood, either unsorted or a sorted T cell fraction (not recorded which).

The CDR3 reads CASSLGQQISGNTIYF. The CDR3 DNA is TGCGCCAGCAGCTTGGGACAGCAAATCTCTGGAAACACCATATATTTT. The chain recombines TRBV5-1 with TRBJ1-3, with a tentative D call TRBD1 (5 bases). The CDR3 is made up of 16 amino acids. V was shortened by 0 bases and J by 0 bases, with 10 bases between the two germline ends. Germline V gene data show CDR1 as SGHRS and CDR2 as YFSETQ.